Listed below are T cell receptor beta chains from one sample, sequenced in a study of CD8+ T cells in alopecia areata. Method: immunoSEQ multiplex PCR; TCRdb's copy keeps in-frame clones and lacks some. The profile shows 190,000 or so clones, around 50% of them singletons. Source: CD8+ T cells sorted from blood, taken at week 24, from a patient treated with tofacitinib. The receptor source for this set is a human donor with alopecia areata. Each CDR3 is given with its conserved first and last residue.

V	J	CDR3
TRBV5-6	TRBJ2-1	CASSLDGNEQFF
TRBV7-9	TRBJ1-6	CASSLGSNSPLHF
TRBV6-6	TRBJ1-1	CASRTPGLGDTEAFF
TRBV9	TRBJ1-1	CASSDRNTEAFF
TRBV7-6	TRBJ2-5	CASGQGSGETQYF
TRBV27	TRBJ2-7	CASSYLGLAGNYEQYF
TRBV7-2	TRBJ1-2	CACSFGKSNYGYTF
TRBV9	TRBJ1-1	CASTPGDMNTEAFF
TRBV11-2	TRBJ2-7	CASSFGGDAYEQYF
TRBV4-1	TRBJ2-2	CASSGTGTGELFF
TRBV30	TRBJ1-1	CAWSPGQGNTEAFF
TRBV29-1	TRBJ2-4	CSAVGGPGNVQYF
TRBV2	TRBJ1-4	CASSPRDRGEKLFF
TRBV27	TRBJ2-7	CASSLLGVHEQYF
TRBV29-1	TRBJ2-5	CSVEWLTGRHQETQYF
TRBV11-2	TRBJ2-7	CASSWAGYEQYF
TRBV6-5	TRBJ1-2	CASSYSGVGVSGYTF
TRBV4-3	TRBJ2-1	CASSQPWTEGNEQFF
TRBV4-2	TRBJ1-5	CASSRDRKQPQHF
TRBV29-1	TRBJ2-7	CSVLGTESYEQYF
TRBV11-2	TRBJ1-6	CASSLGTGGLSPLHF
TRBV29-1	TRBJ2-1	CSVERGGRWSEQFF
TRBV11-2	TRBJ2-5	CASSLGAGRETQYF
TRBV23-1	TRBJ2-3	CASSHSDREGGDTQYF